The next 25 T cell receptor beta chains were all read from a single sample in a study of CD8 T cells in Susac syndrome. About 0.45 to 1 ug RNA was reverse transcribed with random hexamers. TCRdb recomputed calls from the immunoSEQ multiplex PCR reads with MiXCR, one row per CDR3 protein. The sample has 130,000 to 150,000 distinct CDR3 sequences, nearly 97% seen once. The sample was CD4+ T cells from PBMCs. These receptors were collected from a human donor with Susac syndrome.

This sequence joins TRBV25-1 and TRBJ2-3; 7 positions agree with TRBD1. The germline V gene encodes CDR1 MGHDK and CDR2 SYGVNS. Germline trimming cut 3 bases from V and 6 bases from J; bases unmatched to any gene: 6. The CDR3 loop spans 14 amino acids. As DNA, the CDR3 is TGTGCCAGCAGTGACGACAGGGCGTCGGATACGCAGTATTTT. Translating gives CASSDDRASDTQYF.

The gene calls are TRBV29-1 and TRBJ1-5; D not certain. Germline loops: CDR1 SQVTM, CDR2 ANQGSEA. Trimming shortened V by 4 bases and J by 7 bases, and 14 bases separated the two germline ends. The CDR3 loop spans 13 amino acids. Written as DNA, the CDR3 is TGCAGCGTTGGAAACAGCGGCGGCCAGCCCCAGCATTTT. As protein: CSVGNSGGQPQHF.

V usage is TRBV20-1 and J usage is TRBJ2-5, with D possibly TRBD2 on 6 matching bases. Trimming removed 3 bases from V and 3 bases from J, with 17 bases in between. CDR3 length equals 15 residues. Per germline, CDR1 DFQATT and CDR2 SNEGSKA (reference sequence). The DNA of the CDR3 is TGCAGTGCTAGTGACGGGGGAGTGGCGGAAGAGACCCAGTACTTC. Its translation is CSASDGGVAEETQYF.

This chain joins TRBV4-1 and TRBJ2-3; TRBD2 matches 10 bases. This CDR3 contains 14 residues. CDR1 is MGHRA, CDR2 YSYEKL, per germline. With V trimmed by 6 bases and J by 14 bases, 14 bases remained unmatched. In nucleotides, the CDR3 is TGCGCCAGCAGGGGAGAAGTGGAGCGGGGGGGCTCGTATTTT. Its protein is CASRGEVERGGSYF.

This chain connects TRBV5-1 to TRBJ1-2; 9 bases are a match to TRBD1. V dropped 3 bases and J dropped 4; count of bases not matched to a gene: 7. Germline assignment: CDR1 SGHRS and CDR2 YFSETQ. CDR3 length: 15 amino acids. The CDR3, as DNA: TGCGCCAGCAGCTCAACCCCGGACAGGGGCTATGGCTACACCTTC. Translation gives CASSSTPDRGYGYTF.

The chain combines TRBV4-1 with TRBJ1-5, with 7 positions matching TRBD1. V was clipped by 0 bases and J by 3 bases; unmatched bases: 11. The CDR3 consists of 18 residues. The germline CDR1 and CDR2 sequences are MGHRA and YSYEKL. The CDR3 loop is CASSQEWTGTVTNQPQHF. CDR3 DNA sequence: TGCGCCAGCAGCCAAGAATGGACCGGGACAGTTACCAATCAGCCCCAGCATTTT.

The chain is built from TRBV20-1 and TRBJ1-1, with TRBD1 matching 7 bases. The CDR3 has 15 amino acids. J lost 10 bases, V lost 6 bases, and 20 bases had no gene match. Germline CDR1 reads DFQATT; CDR2 reads SNEGSKA (reference sequence). Here the CDR3 reads CSAPGDRARFAIAFF. DNA for the CDR3: TGCAGTGCCCCCGGAGACAGGGCTAGGTTTGCGATAGCTTTCTTT.

The V gene is TRBV29-1, the J gene TRBJ1-4; the D gene is possibly TRBD1 (6 bases). The CDR3 contains 14 residues. V gave up 5 bases and J gave up 0 bases, with 10 bases separating them. Germline-derived CDR1 and CDR2 are SQVTM and ANQGSEA. CDR3 coding DNA: TGCAGCGTTAGGGAGGGGGCAACTAATGAAAAACTGTTTTTT. It translates to CSVREGATNEKLFF.

The chain combines TRBV20-1 with TRBJ2-1, with D hard to call. V lost 6 bases, J lost 10 bases, and 16 bases lay in between. The CDR3 has 12 amino acids. From germline, CDR1 is DFQATT and CDR2 SNEGSKA (reference sequence). The CDR3 reads CSATRPEMEQFF. DNA for the CDR3: TGCAGTGCGACCCGACCGGAGATGGAGCAGTTCTTC.

Only one count was recorded for this clonotype. V usage is TRBV20-1 and J usage is TRBJ1-1; D is ambiguous. This CDR3 is built from 12 residues. The ends were cut back, 5 bases at V and 4 bases at J, with 11 bases in the middle. Germline CDR1 is DFQATT and CDR2 is SNEGSKA (reference sequence). Here the CDR3 DNA reads TGCAGTGCTCACACCGGGTCCACTGAAGCTTTCTTT. Amino acid sequence: CSAHTGSTEAFF.

The J gene is TRBJ1-2, the V gene TRBV9; D is perhaps TRBD1 (5 bases). Trimming stripped 6 bases from V and 4 bases from J, with 10 bases between. Germline loops: CDR1 SGDLS, CDR2 YYNGEE. This CDR3 contains 12 residues. Here the CDR3 reads CASILDSYGYTF. In DNA, the CDR3 is TGTGCCAGCATCCTAGACAGCTATGGCTACACCTTC.

J is TRBJ1-1 and V is TRBV5-1, with D unclear. This CDR3 comprises 14 residues. Trimming shortened V by 5 bases and J by 1 base, and 12 bases separated the two germline ends. The germline V gene encodes CDR1 SGHRS and CDR2 YFSETQ. CDR3 DNA sequence: TGCGCCAGCAGGGCAGGAATTACGAACACTGAAGCTTTCTTT. Its translation is CASRAGITNTEAFF.

V is TRBV24-1 and J is TRBJ1-1, with D uncertain. CDR3 size: 13 residues. Between the trimmed V and J ends, which lost 4 bases and 1 base, there was a span of 6 bases. CDR1 is KGHDR, CDR2 SFDVKD, per germline. Written as DNA, the CDR3 is TGTGCCACCAGTGACCGAGAGAACACTGAAGCTTTCTTT. This gives the protein CATSDRENTEAFF.

This chain uses TRBV3-1 with TRBJ2-5; the D gene is possibly TRBD1 (6 bases). This CDR3 spans 16 amino acids. The germline CDR1 and CDR2 sequences are LGHDT and YNNKEL (reference sequence). Trimming cost V 1 base and J 1 base, with 13 bases left between them. In DNA form, the CDR3 reads TGTGCCAGCAGCCAAGCGGGGACACCCACCCAAGAGACCCAGTACTTC. This translates into CASSQAGTPTQETQYF.

The chain uses TRBV20-1 and TRBJ2-7; TRBD1 or TRBD2 may be the D gene (5 bases each). Deletions cut 0 bases from V and 6 bases from J, with 15 bases between. The germline CDR1 and CDR2 sequences are DFQATT and SNEGSKA (reference sequence). There are 14 residues in the CDR3. CDR3 protein: CSARDGGIDREQYF. The CDR3 DNA reads TGCAGTGCTAGAGATGGGGGTATCGACCGCGAGCAGTACTTC.

The chain has TRBV15 and TRBJ1-6; tentative D call: TRBD1 (6 bases). CDR3 length: 14 amino acids. Deletions cut 0 bases from V and 10 bases from J, with 10 bases between. Germline assignment: CDR1 LNHNV and CDR2 YYDKDF (reference sequence). Written as DNA, the CDR3 is TGTGCCACCAGCAGAGAGAGGACAGTCTCACCCCTCCACTTT. Residues: CATSRERTVSPLHF.

The gene calls are TRBV12-3 or TRBV12-4 and TRBJ2-1; the D is unclear. This CDR3 contains 13 residues. The ends were cut back, 8 bases at V and 2 bases at J, with 10 bases in the middle. The CDR3 sequence is CASSGSTYNEQFF. The CDR3 DNA follows: TGTGCCAGCTCGGGCAGCACCTACAATGAGCAGTTCTTC.

The rearrangement links TRBV5-1 to TRBJ1-2; D is perhaps TRBD1 (6 bases). The CDR3 is made up of 12 amino acids. Trimming removed 2 bases at V and 6 bases at J, with 8 bases between. The germline V gene encodes CDR1 SGHRS and CDR2 YFSETQ. The CDR3 DNA is TGCGCCAGCAGCTTACAGGGTGATGGCTACACCTTC. Protein product: CASSLQGDGYTF.

The chain couples TRBV12-3 or TRBV12-4 to TRBJ2-7; 7 nucleotides align to TRBD1. V lost 4 bases, J lost 4 bases, and 7 bases stayed unmatched. This CDR3 region has 14 residues. CDR3 protein: CASSSGDSKYEQYF. Here the CDR3 DNA reads TGTGCCAGCAGTTCAGGGGACAGCAAATACGAGCAGTACTTC.

This clonotype was recorded only once. V gene TRBV29-1 combines with J gene TRBJ2-6; no clear D. With 4 bases removed from V and 0 bases from J, the gap between germline ends came to 10 bases. Per germline, CDR1 SQVTM and CDR2 ANQGSEA. The CDR3 is 15 residues long. CDR3 amino acids: CSVARTDSGANVLTF. Here the CDR3 DNA reads TGCAGCGTTGCCCGGACGGACTCTGGGGCCAACGTCCTGACTTTC.

This chain connects TRBV25-1 to TRBJ1-2; perhaps TRBD1 as D (6 bases). Germline lookup yields CDR1 MGHDK and CDR2 SYGVNS. Deletions cut 5 bases from V and 10 bases from J, with 14 bases between. This CDR3 is built from 12 residues. CDR3 sequence reads: CASSPPQGTYTF. CDR3 DNA sequence: TGTGCCAGCAGTCCCCCCCAGGGGACCTACACCTTC.

The chain recombines TRBV4-1 with TRBJ1-5; D is uncertain. This CDR3 is 16 amino acids long. Per the germline V gene, CDR1 is MGHRA and CDR2 is YSYEKL. V was trimmed by 0 bases and J by 2 bases, leaving 11 bases between them. In DNA form, the CDR3 reads TGCGCCAGCAGCCAAGATGAGGGTTCGGGCAATCAGCCCCAGCATTTT. The encoded protein is CASSQDEGSGNQPQHF.

The chain couples TRBV20-1 to TRBJ1-3; 9 positions match TRBD1. Germline loops: CDR1 DFQATT, CDR2 SNEGSKA (reference sequence). Trimming at V came to 0 bases and at J to 7 bases, leaving 4 bases not matched to a gene. The length of the CDR3 is 14 residues. The CDR3 protein is CSAREGTGWNTIYF. The CDR3, as DNA: TGCAGTGCTAGAGAGGGGACAGGGTGGAACACCATATATTTT.

The rearrangement uses TRBV7-9 and TRBJ1-5; no definite D call. Germline CDR1 SEHNR, CDR2 FQNEAQ (reference sequence). The V end lost 5 bases, the J end lost 6 bases, and 11 bases lay between the germline ends. The CDR3 extends over 13 amino acids. The CDR3, as DNA: TGTGCCAGCAGCCCGGAGGCGTCTCAGCCCCAGCATTTT. It specifies CASSPEASQPQHF.

The chain links TRBV7-3 to TRBJ1-5; weak D call: TRBD1 (6 bases). The V end lost 4 bases, the J end lost 3 bases, and 7 bases lay between the germline ends. CDR3 size: 13 residues. Looked up from germline, CDR1 is SGHTA and CDR2 is FQGTGA. The CDR3 nucleotides are TGTGCCAGCAGCTCAGGGGTCAATCAGCCCCAGCATTTT. Translated, it gives CASSSGVNQPQHF. Based on the CDR3 plus reference TRBV7-3 and TRBJ1-5, the full variable domain is GAGVSQTPSNKVTEKGKYVELRCDPISGHTALYWYRQSLGQGPEFLIYFQGTGAADDSGLPNDRFFAVRPEGSVSTLKIQRTERGDSAVYLCASSSGVNQPQHFGDGTRLSIL.